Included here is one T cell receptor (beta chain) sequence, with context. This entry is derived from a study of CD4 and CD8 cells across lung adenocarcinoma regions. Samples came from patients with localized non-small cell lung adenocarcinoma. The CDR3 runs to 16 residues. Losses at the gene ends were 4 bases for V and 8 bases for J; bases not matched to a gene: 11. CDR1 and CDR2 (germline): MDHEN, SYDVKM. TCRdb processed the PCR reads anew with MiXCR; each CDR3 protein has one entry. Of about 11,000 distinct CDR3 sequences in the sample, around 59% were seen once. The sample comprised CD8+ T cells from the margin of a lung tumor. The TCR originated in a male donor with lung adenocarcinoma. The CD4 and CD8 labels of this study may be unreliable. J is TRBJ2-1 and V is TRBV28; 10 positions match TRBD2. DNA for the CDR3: TGTGCCAGCAGTTCTCCACCGAGCGGGGGGGGGCATGAGCAGTTCTTC. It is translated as CASSSPPSGGGHEQFF. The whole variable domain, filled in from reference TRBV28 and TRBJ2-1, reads DVKVTQSSRYLVKRTGEKVFLECVQDMDHENMFWYRQDPGLGLRLIYFSYDVKMKEKGDIPEGYSVSREKKERFSLILESASTNQTSMYLCASSSPPSGGGHEQFFGPGTRLTVL.